This TCR beta chain is drawn from a study of blood T cell repertoires in COVID-19 (dated by TCRdb to about 2020). At the level of the whole study: Collaborator samples came from the United States, Italy and Spain and covered acute and convalescent phases of COVID-19. The material from the prospective study consisted of cDNA or gDNA derived from T cells, B-cell-depleted T cells, or PBMCs. HLA class I and class II types, where available, came from metadata supplied by the sample provider rather than from assay-based typing. The sample metadata nearly always contained a de-identified subject ID, COVID-19 status, age in years and sex. The repertoires were made available in a free public database intended to serve as a resource for research on the immune response to SARS-CoV-2. Samples came from the ongoing ImmuneRACE study (first 160 participants) plus 1,254 subjects from 6 global collaborators. Subjects who had been exposed to COVID-19, were actively infected with it, or had recovered from it provided the deeply sampled blood TCRbeta repertoires that made up the dataset. The research as a whole found: How much clinical and demographic metadata was included differed by source and by participant, and the metadata was provided uncurated.

TCRbeta CDR3 regions were amplified from genomic DNA by means of the immunoSEQ Assay, a bias-controlled multiplex PCR. As for how the authors treated the data: Nucleated cell counts per sample were estimated from amplification of reference gene primers within the assay. Sequence reads were collapsed and filtered to measure the absolute abundance of every unique TCRbeta CDR3 rearrangement. For each sample, productive Simpson clonality was calculated as the square root of Simpson's diversity index over productive rearrangements. In TCRdb, the immuneACCESS table is reduced to in-frame sequences with V and J assigned. These tables do not hold every clone; where another copy was compared, an unresolved V gene accounts for under half, and the others remain unexplained. D and trimming were read from the DNA, whereas the V and J calls and clone size are those reported in that table. This sample holds over 60,000 clones; about 70% were observed only once. The ten top clones hold 50% of the sample.

Notes on this clone: The specificity of this receptor is unknown. Per-base qualities were not stored, and no clone one base away is much larger.

Whole blood was collected in K2EDTA tubes by collaborating institutions according to the institutions' own protocols. For TCRbeta analysis, collaborators shipped samples as frozen whole blood, isolated PBMCs, or DNA extracted from either of those sample types. Trimming takes 7 bases from V and 0 bases from J, and the germline ends sit 16 bases apart. The CDR3 runs 15 amino acids, cysteine and phenylalanine included. The only DNA kept is the CDR3, 45 bases in frame from the first base. CDR1 and CDR2, looked up from the germline V gene, are MDHEN and SYDVKM. The source is an elderly woman with acute or convalescent COVID-19. What was sequenced was peripheral blood. The chain is assembled from TRBV28 and TRBJ2-7; the best D guess is TRBD1, with 5 bases matching. The CDR3 protein sequence reads: CASTPQGGSSYEQYF. The DNA reads TGTGCCAGCACTCCCCAGGGCGGTTCCTCCTACGAGCAGTACTTC.